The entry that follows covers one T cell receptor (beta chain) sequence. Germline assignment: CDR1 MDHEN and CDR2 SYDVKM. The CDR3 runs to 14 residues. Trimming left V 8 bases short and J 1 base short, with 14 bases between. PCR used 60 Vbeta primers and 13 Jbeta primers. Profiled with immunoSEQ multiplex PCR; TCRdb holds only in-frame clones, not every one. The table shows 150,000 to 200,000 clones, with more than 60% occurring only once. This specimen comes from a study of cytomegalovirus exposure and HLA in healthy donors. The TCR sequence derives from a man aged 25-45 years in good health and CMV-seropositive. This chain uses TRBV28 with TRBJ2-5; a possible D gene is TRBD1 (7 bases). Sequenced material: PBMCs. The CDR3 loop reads CASGGWDSQETQYF. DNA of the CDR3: TGTGCCAGCGGGGGGTGGGACAGCCAAGAGACCCAGTACTTC.